This T cell receptor beta chain originates from a study of untreated major depressive disorder. The trim removed 5 bases at V and 7 bases at J, leaving 15 bases unmatched. Looked up from germline, CDR1 is LNHDA and CDR2 is SQIVND (reference sequence). The length of the CDR3 is 16 residues. TCRdb's copy holds only in-frame clones and misses some; the assay was immunoSEQ multiplex PCR. The sample consists of nearly 20,000 clones, more than 75% of them appearing once. The sequenced sample consisted of CD4+ T cells from PBMCs. This clonotype was sampled from a woman in her 30s in good health. This chain uses TRBV19 with TRBJ2-7, with 9 bases that match TRBD2. The CDR3 DNA is TGTGCCAGTAGTCAAACCGGGACTAGCTTGATTGAGGAGCAGTACTTC. Translated, it gives CASSQTGTSLIEEQYF.